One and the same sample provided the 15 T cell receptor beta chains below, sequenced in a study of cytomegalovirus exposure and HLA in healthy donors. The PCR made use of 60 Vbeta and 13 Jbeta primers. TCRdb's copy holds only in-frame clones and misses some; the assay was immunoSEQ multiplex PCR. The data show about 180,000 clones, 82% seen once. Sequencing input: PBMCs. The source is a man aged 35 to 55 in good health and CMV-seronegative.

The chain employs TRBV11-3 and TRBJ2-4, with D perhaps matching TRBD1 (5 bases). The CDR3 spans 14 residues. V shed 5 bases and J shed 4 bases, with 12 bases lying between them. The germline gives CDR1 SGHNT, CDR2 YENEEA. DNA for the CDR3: TGTGCCAGCAGCGCCGACAGAACAAAAAACATTCAGTACTTC. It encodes CASSADRTKNIQYF.

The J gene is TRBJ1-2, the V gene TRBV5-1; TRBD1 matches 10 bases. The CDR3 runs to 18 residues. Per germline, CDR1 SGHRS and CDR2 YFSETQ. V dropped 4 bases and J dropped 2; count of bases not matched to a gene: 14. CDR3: CASSVQNFDRGRNYGYTF. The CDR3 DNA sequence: TGCGCCAGCAGCGTCCAGAACTTCGACAGGGGGCGCAACTATGGCTACACCTTC.

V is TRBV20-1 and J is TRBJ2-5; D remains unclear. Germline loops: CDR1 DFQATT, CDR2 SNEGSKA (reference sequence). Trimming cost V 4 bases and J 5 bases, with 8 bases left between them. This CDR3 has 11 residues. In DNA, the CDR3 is TGCAGTGCTAACCTCGCGGAGACCCAGTACTTC. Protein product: CSANLAETQYF.

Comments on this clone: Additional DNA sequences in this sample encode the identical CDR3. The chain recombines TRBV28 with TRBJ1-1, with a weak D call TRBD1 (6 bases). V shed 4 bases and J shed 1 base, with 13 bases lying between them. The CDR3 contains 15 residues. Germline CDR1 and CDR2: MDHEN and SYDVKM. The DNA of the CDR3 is TGTGCCAGCAGTTCCCCTGTGACAGGGAACACTGAAGCTTTCTTT. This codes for CASSSPVTGNTEAFF.

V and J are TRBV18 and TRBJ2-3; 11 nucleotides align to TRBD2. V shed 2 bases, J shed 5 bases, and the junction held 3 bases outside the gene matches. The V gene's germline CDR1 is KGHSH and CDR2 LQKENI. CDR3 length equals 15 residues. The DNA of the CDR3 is TGTGCCAGCTCACCAACTAGCGGGGGCGGAGATACGCAGTATTTT. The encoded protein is CASSPTSGGGDTQYF.

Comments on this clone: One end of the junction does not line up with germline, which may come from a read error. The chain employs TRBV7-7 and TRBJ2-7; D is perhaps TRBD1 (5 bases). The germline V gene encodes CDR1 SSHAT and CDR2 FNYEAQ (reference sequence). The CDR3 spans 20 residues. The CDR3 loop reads CASSITSHPERCQGAYEQYF. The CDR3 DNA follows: TGTGCTAGCAGCATAACCTCCCACCCCGAAAGGTGTCAGGGCGCCTACGAGCAGTACTTC.

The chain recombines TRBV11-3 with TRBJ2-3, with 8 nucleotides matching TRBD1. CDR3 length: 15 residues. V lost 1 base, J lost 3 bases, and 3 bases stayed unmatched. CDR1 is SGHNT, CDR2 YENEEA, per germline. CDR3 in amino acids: CASSLGYRGTDTQYF. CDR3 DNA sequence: TGTGCCAGCAGCTTAGGCTACAGGGGGACAGATACGCAGTATTTT.

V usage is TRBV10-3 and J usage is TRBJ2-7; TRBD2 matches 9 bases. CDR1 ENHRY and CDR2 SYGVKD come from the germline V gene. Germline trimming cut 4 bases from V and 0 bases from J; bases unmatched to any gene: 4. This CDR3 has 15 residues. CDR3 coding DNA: TGTGCCATCAGTGGAGTGACTAGCGGCTCCTACGAGCAGTACTTC. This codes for CAISGVTSGSYEQYF.

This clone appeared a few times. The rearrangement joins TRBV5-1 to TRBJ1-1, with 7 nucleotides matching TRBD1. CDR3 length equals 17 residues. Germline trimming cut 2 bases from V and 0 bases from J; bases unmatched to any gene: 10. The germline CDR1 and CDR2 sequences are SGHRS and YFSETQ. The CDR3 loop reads CASSLSTWTGLNTEAFF. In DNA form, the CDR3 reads TGCGCCAGCAGCTTATCCACTTGGACAGGTTTGAACACTGAAGCTTTCTTT.

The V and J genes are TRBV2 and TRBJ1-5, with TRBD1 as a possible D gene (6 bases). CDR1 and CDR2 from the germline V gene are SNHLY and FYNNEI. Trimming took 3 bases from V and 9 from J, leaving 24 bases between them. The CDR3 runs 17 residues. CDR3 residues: CASSDRGGGVPGRPQHF. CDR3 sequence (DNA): TGTGCCAGCAGTGACAGAGGAGGGGGGGTACCCGGACGGCCCCAGCATTTT.

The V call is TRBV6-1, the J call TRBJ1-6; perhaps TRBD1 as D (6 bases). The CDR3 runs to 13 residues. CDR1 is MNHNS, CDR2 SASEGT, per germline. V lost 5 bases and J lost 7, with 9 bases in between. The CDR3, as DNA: TGTGCCAGCAGTTTCAGGGGCAATTCACCCCTCCACTTT. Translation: CASSFRGNSPLHF.

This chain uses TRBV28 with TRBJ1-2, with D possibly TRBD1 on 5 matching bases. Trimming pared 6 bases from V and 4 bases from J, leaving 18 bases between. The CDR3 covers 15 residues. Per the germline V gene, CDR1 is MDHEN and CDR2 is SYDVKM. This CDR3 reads CASRGGVRAGYGYTF. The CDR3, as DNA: TGTGCCAGCAGGGGTGGGGTCAGGGCTGGCTATGGCTACACCTTC.

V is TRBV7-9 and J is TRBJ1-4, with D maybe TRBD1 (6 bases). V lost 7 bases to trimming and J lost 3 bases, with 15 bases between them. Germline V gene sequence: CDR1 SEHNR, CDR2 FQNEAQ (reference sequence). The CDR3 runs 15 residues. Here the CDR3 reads CASTLSTGPNEKLFF. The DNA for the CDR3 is TGTGCCAGCACCTTGTCGACAGGACCTAATGAAAAACTGTTTTTT.

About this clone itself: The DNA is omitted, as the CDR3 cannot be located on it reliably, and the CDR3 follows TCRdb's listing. The CDR3 protein is CASILDTNYGYTF. The chain recombines TRBV2 with TRBJ1-2; TRBD1 is the table's D call and was not checked against the DNA. The CDR3 has 13 residues if both end residues are counted. In germline, CDR1 is SNHLY, CDR2 FYNNEI.

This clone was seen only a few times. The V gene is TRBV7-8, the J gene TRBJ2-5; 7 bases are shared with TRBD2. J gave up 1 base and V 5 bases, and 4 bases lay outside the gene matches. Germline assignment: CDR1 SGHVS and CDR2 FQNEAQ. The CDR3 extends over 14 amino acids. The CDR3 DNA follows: TGTGCCAGCAGCCGGGGGAGGGCCCAAGAGACCCAGTACTTC. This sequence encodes CASSRGRAQETQYF.